Listed here are 22 T cell receptor beta chains from one sample, sequenced in a study of T cell responses to AZD1222 COVID-19 vaccine. Some clones are missing from TCRdb's copy, which holds only in-frame ones; the method was immunoSEQ multiplex PCR. The sample records about 160,000 clones, roughly 90% being singletons. The sequencing used peripheral blood, collected on day 0 of AZD1222 vaccination. The source of these receptors is an adult in good health.

The genes are TRBV19 and TRBJ2-2, with 8 bases aligning to TRBD2. The CDR3 extends over 14 amino acids. The V gene end was trimmed by 3 bases and the J gene end by 7 bases; junction bases not matched to a gene: 4. Germline CDR1 LNHDA, CDR2 SQIVND (reference sequence). CDR3 region: CASSMAGGNGELFF. For the CDR3, the DNA is TGTGCCAGTAGTATGGCGGGGGGAAACGGGGAGCTGTTTTTT.

The rearrangement joins TRBV19 to TRBJ1-5; the D gene is possibly TRBD1 (6 bases). The CDR3 runs 14 residues. The germline V gene has CDR1 LNHDA and CDR2 SQIVND (reference sequence). V lost 5 bases and J lost 6, with 14 bases in between. CDR3 amino acids: CASSGNREGQPQHF. The CDR3 coding sequence is TGTGCCAGTAGTGGGAACAGGGAAGGTCAGCCCCAGCATTTT.

The chain is built from TRBV12-5 and TRBJ2-3; TRBD2 agrees at 7 bases. Germline CDR1 is LGHNT and CDR2 is FRNRAP. This CDR3 has 14 residues. Trimming at V came to 6 bases and at J to 0 bases, leaving 3 bases not matched to a gene. The CDR3 sequence: CASGREVSTDTQYF. CDR3 coding DNA: TGTGCTAGTGGCCGGGAGGTGAGCACAGATACGCAGTATTTT.

V and J are TRBV6-1 and TRBJ1-5; 7 bases align to TRBD1. In germline, CDR1 is MNHNS, CDR2 SASEGT. With V trimmed by 0 bases and J by 6 bases, 5 bases remained unmatched. The CDR3 spans 15 residues. The CDR3, as DNA: TGTGCCAGCAGTGAAGCACGAGGGGGCGGTCAGCCCCAGCATTTT. It is translated as CASSEARGGGQPQHF.

Only one count was recorded for this clone. The chain joins TRBV7-2 to TRBJ1-6, with 9 bases matching TRBD1. The CDR3 consists of 15 residues. V was clipped by 2 bases and J by 8 bases; unmatched bases: 4. Germline assignment: CDR1 SGHTA and CDR2 FQGNSA. The CDR3 DNA is TGTGCCAGCAGCTTAAGTGGGACAGGGTATTCACCCCTCCACTTT. Amino acids: CASSLSGTGYSPLHF.

The rearrangement uses TRBV27 and TRBJ1-1, with D perhaps TRBD1 (5 bases). Germline V gives CDR1 MNHEY, CDR2 SMNVEV (reference sequence). CDR3 length: 14 residues. The V and J ends lost 3 bases and 4 bases respectively, with 12 bases between them. The CDR3 DNA is TGTGCCAGCAGTTTTGTCGGGGGTCCCACTGAAGCTTTCTTT. Amino acid sequence: CASSFVGGPTEAFF.

The J gene is TRBJ2-5, the V gene TRBV19, with TRBD2 as a possible D gene (6 bases). CDR1 is LNHDA and CDR2 is SQIVND in the germline V gene (reference sequence). The CDR3 is made up of 14 amino acids. V lost 6 bases, J lost 1 base, and 12 bases lay in between. CDR3 coding DNA: TGTGCCAGTAGAAGGGAGGACGGCCAAGAGACCCAGTACTTC. Translated, it gives CASRREDGQETQYF. Based on the CDR3 plus reference TRBV19 and TRBJ2-5, the full variable domain is DGGITQSPKYLFRKEGQNVTLSCEQNLNHDAMYWYRQDPGQGLRLIYYSQIVNDFQKGDIAEGYSVSREKKESFPLTVTSAQKNPTAFYLCASRREDGQETQYFGPGTRLLVL.

This clone was counted once. Here the CDR3 DNA reads TGCAGTGCTAGTCAGGTAGCGGGGGGGCCCTTACAGGGCGAGCAGTACTTC. Its translation is CSASQVAGGPLQGEQYF. The chain employs TRBV20-1 and TRBJ2-7; the match to TRBD2 covers 11 bases. J lost 6 bases, V lost 3 bases, and 16 bases had no gene match. Per germline, CDR1 DFQATT and CDR2 SNEGSKA (reference sequence). The CDR3 is made up of 17 amino acids.

The gene calls are TRBV7-9 and TRBJ1-4; D is unresolved. V was shortened by 2 bases and J by 4 bases, with 8 bases between the two germline ends. Germline CDR1 SEHNR, CDR2 FQNEAQ (reference sequence). The CDR3 is 14 residues long. The CDR3 DNA reads TGTGCCAGCAGCTTACTCGCCAGTAATGAAAAACTGTTTTTT. This encodes CASSLLASNEKLFF.

The chain combines TRBV9 with TRBJ2-2; tentatively, D is TRBD1 (6 bases). CDR3 size: 16 residues. Trimming stripped 0 bases from V and 1 base from J, with 10 bases between. Germline V lookup: CDR1 SGDLS, CDR2 YYNGEE. CDR3 nucleotides: TGTGCCAGCAGCGTAGTGGGGACACGGAACACCGGGGAGCTGTTTTTT. Protein product: CASSVVGTRNTGELFF.

The chain joins TRBV27 to TRBJ2-7; 7 nucleotides line up with TRBD1. The CDR3 covers 15 residues. The ends lost 0 bases at V and 2 bases at J; junction bases unmatched: 4. Germline CDR1 is MNHEY and CDR2 is SMNVEV (reference sequence). This CDR3 is CASSLSGQLTYEQYF. DNA of the CDR3: TGTGCCAGCAGTTTATCGGGACAGCTGACCTACGAGCAGTACTTC.

This clone was counted between two and nine times. The CDR3 spells CASSVLGAAPSQNEQFF. CDR3 DNA: TGTGCCAGCAGCGTACTTGGAGCGGCCCCTAGTCAGAATGAGCAGTTCTTC. The chain is built from TRBV9 and TRBJ2-1, with D possibly matching TRBD2 (5 bases). V was trimmed by 1 base and J by 7 bases, leaving 21 bases between them. CDR1 and CDR2 from the germline V gene are SGDLS and YYNGEE. The CDR3 runs 17 residues.

The chain carries TRBV28 and TRBJ2-5; perhaps TRBD2 as D (6 bases). V was trimmed by 8 bases and J by 4 bases, leaving 17 bases between them. The CDR3 spans 14 residues. From germline, CDR1 is MDHEN and CDR2 SYDVKM. In nucleotides, the CDR3 is TGTGCCAGCGGGCTGGGTCGGGGAGGAGAGACCCAGTACTTC. Encoded protein: CASGLGRGGETQYF.

This clone was observed once. V is TRBV7-8 and J is TRBJ1-4; D remains ambiguous. Germline values: CDR1 SGHVS, CDR2 FQNEAQ. The CDR3 runs 13 residues. The CDR3 nucleotides are TGTGCGAGTCGGTGGTCCAATAATGAAAAACTGTTTTTT. Encoded protein: CASRWSNNEKLFF.

The chain couples TRBV27 to TRBJ2-5; tentative D call: TRBD2 (6 bases). Germline V gives CDR1 MNHEY, CDR2 SMNVEV (reference sequence). This CDR3 is 17 amino acids long. Trimming removed 6 bases from V and 5 bases from J, with 25 bases in between. The CDR3 here is CASRLRTSAGLMETQYF. The CDR3 DNA follows: TGTGCCAGCAGACTAAGAACATCGGCGGGACTTATGGAGACCCAGTACTTC.

This clone was found once. The V gene is TRBV19, the J gene TRBJ2-1; the match to TRBD2 covers 12 bases. V lost 9 bases and J lost 10; bases outside the gene matches: 10. In germline, CDR1 is LNHDA, CDR2 SQIVND (reference sequence). This CDR3 region has 14 residues. CDR3 sequence reads: CASLGLAGTEEQFF. Here the CDR3 DNA reads TGTGCCAGCCTCGGACTAGCGGGGACAGAGGAGCAGTTCTTC.

This chain links TRBV5-1 with TRBJ2-5; TRBD1 is a possible D gene (5 bases). V lost 2 bases and J lost 4, with 15 bases in between. The CDR3 has 15 residues. Germline loops: CDR1 SGHRS, CDR2 YFSETQ. CDR3 DNA: TGCGCCAGCAGCTTAGGTCAGGGCCTGGGAGAGACCCAGTACTTC. Its translation: CASSLGQGLGETQYF.

The chain recombines TRBV6-2 or TRBV6-3 with TRBJ1-6; possible D gene TRBD1, 6 bases. The length of the CDR3 is 16 residues. Per germline, CDR1 MNHEY and CDR2 SVGEGT. Trimming pared 5 bases from V and 6 bases from J, leaving 17 bases between. This CDR3 reads CASSTSRDMGNSPLHF. The CDR3 DNA reads as TGTGCCAGCAGTACATCGCGGGACATGGGTAATTCACCCCTCCACTTT.

The chain combines TRBV4-3 with TRBJ2-1, with 9 nucleotides matching TRBD2. Trimming at V came to 4 bases and at J to 2 bases, leaving 6 bases not matched to a gene. Looked up from germline, CDR1 is LGHNA and CDR2 is YSLEER. The CDR3 loop spans 16 amino acids. As DNA, the CDR3 is TGCGCCAGCAGCCTTGAGACTAGCGGAACCTACAATGAGCAGTTCTTC. Protein sequence: CASSLETSGTYNEQFF.

V is TRBV30 and J is TRBJ1-4; tentative D call: TRBD1 (5 bases). Trimming shortened V by 5 bases and J by 5 bases, and 12 bases separated the two germline ends. The CDR3 has 13 residues. CDR1 is GTSNPN, CDR2 SVGIG, per germline (reference sequence). CDR3 DNA: TGTGCCTGGGGGGGAGCCTCGAATGAAAAACTGTTTTTT. This translates into CAWGGASNEKLFF.

This chain joins TRBV9 and TRBJ1-2; the match to TRBD1 covers 8 bases. CDR1 and CDR2 (germline): SGDLS, YYNGEE. The CDR3 loop spans 13 amino acids. V shed 4 bases and J 8 bases; nucleotides not matched to a gene: 7. The CDR3 sequence is CASSTQGAWGYTF. The CDR3 DNA sequence: TGTGCCAGCAGCACCCAGGGGGCTTGGGGCTACACCTTC.

J is TRBJ2-5 and V is TRBV24-1; TRBD2 might be the D (5 bases). Looked up from germline, CDR1 is KGHDR and CDR2 is SFDVKD. The CDR3 is made up of 15 amino acids. Between the trimmed V and J ends, which lost 4 bases and 4 bases, there was a span of 15 bases. The CDR3 sequence is CATSDPGKDPETQYF. The CDR3 region has the DNA TGTGCCACCAGTGACCCCGGGAAGGATCCAGAGACCCAGTACTTC.